This paragraph covers one TCR beta chain sequence. The antigen is not known. Healthy bone marrow donors made up the donor group. The primer mix had 60 Vbeta and 13 Jbeta primers. Produced via immunoSEQ multiplex PCR; TCRdb's table is partial and in-frame only. The data show tens of thousands of clones, approximately 84% seen once. The source of the sample is a study of cytomegalovirus exposure and HLA in healthy donors. Study results and caveats: Rarity marked most TCR sequences, yet some public TCRs occurred in many donors. A later analysis associated around 17,000 TCR beta sequences with HLA alleles at a 0.05 false discovery rate. Sequences of the TCR beta chain were said to predict the HLA-A and HLA-B alleles of most subjects accurately.

The germline V gene has CDR1 SGHTA and CDR2 FQGNSA. With 2 bases clipped from V and 0 bases from J, the junction kept 9 bases outside the gene matches. CDR3 size: 19 residues. The specimen was PBMCs. The source of this sequence is a man between 18 and 29 years old in good health and CMV-seronegative. The V call is TRBV7-2, the J call TRBJ2-3, with 12 bases matching TRBD1. Here the CDR3 reads CASSLLPGQGAVSTDTQYF. CDR3 DNA sequence: TGTGCCAGCAGCTTACTACCGGGACAGGGGGCGGTGAGCACAGATACGCAGTATTTT.